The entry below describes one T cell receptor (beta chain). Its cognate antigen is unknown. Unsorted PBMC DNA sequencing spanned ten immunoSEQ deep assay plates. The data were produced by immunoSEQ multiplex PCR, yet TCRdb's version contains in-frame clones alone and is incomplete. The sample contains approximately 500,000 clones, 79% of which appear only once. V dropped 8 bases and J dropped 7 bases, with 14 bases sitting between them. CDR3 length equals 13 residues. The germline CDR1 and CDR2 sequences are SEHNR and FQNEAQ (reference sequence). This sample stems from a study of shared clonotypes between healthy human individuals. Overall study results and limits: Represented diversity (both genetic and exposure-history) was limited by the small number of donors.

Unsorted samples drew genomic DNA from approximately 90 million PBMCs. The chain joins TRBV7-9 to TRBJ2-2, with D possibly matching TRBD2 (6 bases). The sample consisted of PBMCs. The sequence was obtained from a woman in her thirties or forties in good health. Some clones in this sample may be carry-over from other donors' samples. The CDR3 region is CASSPGEVGELFF. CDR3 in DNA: TGTGCCAGCTCTCCGGGGGAAGTCGGGGAGCTGTTTTTT. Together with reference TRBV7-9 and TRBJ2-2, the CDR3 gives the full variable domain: DTGVSQNPRHKITKRGQNVTFRCDPISEHNRLYWYRQTLGQGPEFLTYFQNEAQLEKSRLLSDRFSAERPKGSFSTLEIQRTEQGDSAMYLCASSPGEVGELFFGEGSRLTVL.